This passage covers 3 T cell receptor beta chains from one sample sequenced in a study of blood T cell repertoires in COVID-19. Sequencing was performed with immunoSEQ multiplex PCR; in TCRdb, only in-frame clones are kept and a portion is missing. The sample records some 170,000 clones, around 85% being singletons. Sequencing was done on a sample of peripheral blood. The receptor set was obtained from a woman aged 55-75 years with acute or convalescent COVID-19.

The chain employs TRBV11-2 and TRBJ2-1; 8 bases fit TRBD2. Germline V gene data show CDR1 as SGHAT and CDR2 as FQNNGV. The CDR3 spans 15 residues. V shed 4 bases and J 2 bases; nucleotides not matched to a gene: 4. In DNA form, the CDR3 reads TGTGCCAGCAGCTCGAGACTAGCGACCTACAATGAGCAGTTCTTC. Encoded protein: CASSSRLATYNEQFF.

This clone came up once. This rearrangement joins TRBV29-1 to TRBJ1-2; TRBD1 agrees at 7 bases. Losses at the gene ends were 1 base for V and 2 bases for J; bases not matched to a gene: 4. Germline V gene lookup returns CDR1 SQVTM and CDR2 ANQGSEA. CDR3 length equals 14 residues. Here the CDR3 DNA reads TGCAGCGTTGAAGGGACAGGTCTAAACTATGGCTACACCTTC. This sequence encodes CSVEGTGLNYGYTF.

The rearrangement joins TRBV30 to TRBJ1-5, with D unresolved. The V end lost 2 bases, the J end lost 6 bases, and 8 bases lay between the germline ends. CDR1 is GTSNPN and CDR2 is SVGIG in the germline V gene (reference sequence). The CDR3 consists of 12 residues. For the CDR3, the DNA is TGTGCCTGGAGTCCAGCAGGTCAGCCCCAGCATTTT. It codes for CAWSPAGQPQHF.